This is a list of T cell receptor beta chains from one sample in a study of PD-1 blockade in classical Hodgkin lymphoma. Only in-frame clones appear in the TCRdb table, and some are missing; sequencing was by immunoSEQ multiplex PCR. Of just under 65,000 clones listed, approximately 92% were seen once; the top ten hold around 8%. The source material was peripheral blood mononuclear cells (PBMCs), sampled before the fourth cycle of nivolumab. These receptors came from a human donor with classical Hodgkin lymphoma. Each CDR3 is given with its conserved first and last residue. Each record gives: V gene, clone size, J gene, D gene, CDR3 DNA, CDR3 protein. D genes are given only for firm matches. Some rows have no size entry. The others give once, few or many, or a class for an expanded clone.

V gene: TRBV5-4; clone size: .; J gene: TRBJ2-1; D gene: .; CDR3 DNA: TGTGCCAGCAGCTTGGGGCAGGGATTCAATGAGCAGTTCTTC; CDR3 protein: CASSLGQGFNEQFF
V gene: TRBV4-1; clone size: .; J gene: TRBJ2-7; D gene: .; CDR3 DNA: TGCGCCAGCAGCCAGCCAGGGGTGTACGAGCAGTACTTC; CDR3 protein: CASSQPGVYEQYF
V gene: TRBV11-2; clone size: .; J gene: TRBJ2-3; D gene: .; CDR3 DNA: TGTGCCAGCAGCTTTAAAGATTACACAGATACGCAGTATTTT; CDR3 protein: CASSFKDYTDTQYF
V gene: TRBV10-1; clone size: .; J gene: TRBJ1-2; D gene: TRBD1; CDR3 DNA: TGCGCCAGCAGCCCGGGACAGGGTGGGCGCTACACCTTC; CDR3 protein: CASSPGQGGRYTF
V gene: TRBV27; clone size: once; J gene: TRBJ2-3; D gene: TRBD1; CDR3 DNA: TGTGCCAGCAGTTTGACAGGGGGCCTCACAGATACGCAGTATTTT; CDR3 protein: CASSLTGGLTDTQYF
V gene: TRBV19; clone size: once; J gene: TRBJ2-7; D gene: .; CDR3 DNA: TGTGCCAGTAGTATAGTTGGCCACTACGAGCAGTACTTC; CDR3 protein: CASSIVGHYEQYF
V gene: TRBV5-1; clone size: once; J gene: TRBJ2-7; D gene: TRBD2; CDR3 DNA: TGCGCCAGCAGCTTGGACGAGCGGGGGGTCTCCTACGAGCAGTACTTC; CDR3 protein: CASSLDERGVSYEQYF
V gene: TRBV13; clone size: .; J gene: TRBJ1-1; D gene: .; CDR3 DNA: TGTGCCAGCAGCCTTGGGGGGATGACTGAAGCTTTCTTT; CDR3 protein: CASSLGGMTEAFF
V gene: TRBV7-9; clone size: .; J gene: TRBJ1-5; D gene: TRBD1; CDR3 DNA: TGTGCCAGCAGCTCGGACAGGGGTGACCAGCCCCAGCATTTT; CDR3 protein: CASSSDRGDQPQHF
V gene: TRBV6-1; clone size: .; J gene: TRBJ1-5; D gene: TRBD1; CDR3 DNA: TGTGCCAGCAGTGCTTCCGGGACAGGGAGGGAGTTCAATCAGCCCCAGCATTTT; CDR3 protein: CASSASGTGREFNQPQHF
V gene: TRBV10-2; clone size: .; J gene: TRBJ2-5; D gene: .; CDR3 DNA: TGCGCCAGCAGTGGAGGGGAAGAGACCCAGTACTTC; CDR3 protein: CASSGGEETQYF
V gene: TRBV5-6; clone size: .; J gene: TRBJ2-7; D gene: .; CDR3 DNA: TGTGCCAGCAGCCCCCAGGGTAGGGGTGGCGAGCAGTACTTC; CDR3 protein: CASSPQGRGGEQYF
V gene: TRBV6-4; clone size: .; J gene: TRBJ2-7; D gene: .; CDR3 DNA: TGTGCCAGCAGTGAGTTGGACTTCTACGAGCAGTACTTC; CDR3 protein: CASSELDFYEQYF
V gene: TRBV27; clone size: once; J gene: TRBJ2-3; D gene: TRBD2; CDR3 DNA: TGTGCCAGCAGCCAGCGGGAGGTCACAGATACGCAGTATTTT; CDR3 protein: CASSQREVTDTQYF
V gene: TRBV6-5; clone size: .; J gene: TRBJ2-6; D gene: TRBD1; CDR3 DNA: TGTGCCAGCAGTTTCGGGACAGGGGCTGGGGCCAACGTCCTGACTTTC; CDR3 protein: CASSFGTGAGANVLTF
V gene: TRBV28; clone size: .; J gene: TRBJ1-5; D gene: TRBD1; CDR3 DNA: TGTGCCAGCAGTTCGGGACAGGGTTCGCAGCCCCAGCATTTT; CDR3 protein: CASSSGQGSQPQHF
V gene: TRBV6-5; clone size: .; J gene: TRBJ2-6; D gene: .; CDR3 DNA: TGTGCCAGCAGCCAAACACCCTCCGGGGCCAACGTCCTGACTTTC; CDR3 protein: CASSQTPSGANVLTF
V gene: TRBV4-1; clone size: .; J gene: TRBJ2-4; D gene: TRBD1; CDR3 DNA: TGCGCCAGCAGCCCGGGGGGGGACAGGGGCTATTTAGTGGGAGACATTCAGTACTTC; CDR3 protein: CASSPGGDRGYLVGDIQYF
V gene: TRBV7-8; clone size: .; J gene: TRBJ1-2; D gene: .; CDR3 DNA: TGTGCCAGCAGCTTAAAGGGGATCGCTGGCTACACCTTC; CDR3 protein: CASSLKGIAGYTF
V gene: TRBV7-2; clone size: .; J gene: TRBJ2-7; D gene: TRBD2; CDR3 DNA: TGTGCCAGCAGCTTAGCTAGCGGGGGTAGCTCCTACGAGCAGTACTTC; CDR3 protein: CASSLASGGSSYEQYF
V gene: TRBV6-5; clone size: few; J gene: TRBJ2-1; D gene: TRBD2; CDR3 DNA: TGTGCCAGCAGAAGAGGGACTAGCGGGAGTGCTGAGCAGTTCTTC; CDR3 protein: CASRRGTSGSAEQFF
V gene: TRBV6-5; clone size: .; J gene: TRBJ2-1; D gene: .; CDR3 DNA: TGTGCCAGCAGTTCAAAGGGAGGGGGACACAATGAGCAGTTCTTC; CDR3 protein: CASSSKGGGHNEQFF
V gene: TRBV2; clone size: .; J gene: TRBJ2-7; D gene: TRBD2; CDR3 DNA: TGTGCCAGCAGTGAAAGGACTAGCGGGAGAGACGAGCAGTACTTC; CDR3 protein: CASSERTSGRDEQYF
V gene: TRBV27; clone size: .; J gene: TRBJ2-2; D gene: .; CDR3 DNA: TGTGCCAGCAGTGCCCCAGGGGCACTTAACACCGGGGAGCTGTTTTTT; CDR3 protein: CASSAPGALNTGELFF
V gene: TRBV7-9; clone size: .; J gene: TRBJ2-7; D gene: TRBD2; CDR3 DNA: TGTGCCAGCAGCTTCCACACTAGCGGGGGATACGAGCAGTACTTC; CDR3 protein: CASSFHTSGGYEQYF
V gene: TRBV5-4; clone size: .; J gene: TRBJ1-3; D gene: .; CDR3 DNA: TGTGCCAGCAGCAAGAGGGGTTCTGGAAACACCATATATTTT; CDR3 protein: CASSKRGSGNTIYF
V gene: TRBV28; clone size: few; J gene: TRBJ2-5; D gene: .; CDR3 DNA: TGTGCCAGCAGTTTAAACCAGGTCCACCAAGAGACCCAGTACTTC; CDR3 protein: CASSLNQVHQETQYF
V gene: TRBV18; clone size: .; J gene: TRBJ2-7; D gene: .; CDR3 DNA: TGTGCCAGCTCCTTCCGGGACGGAACCTACGAGCAGTACTTC; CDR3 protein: CASSFRDGTYEQYF
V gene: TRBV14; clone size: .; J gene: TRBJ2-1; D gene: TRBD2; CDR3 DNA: TGTGCCAGCAGCGTGGCGGGGGACTACAATGAGCAGTTCTTC; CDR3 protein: CASSVAGDYNEQFF
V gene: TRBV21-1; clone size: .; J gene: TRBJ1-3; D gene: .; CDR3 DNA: TGTGCCAGCAGCAATATTGGAGTTTCTGGAAACACCATATATTTT; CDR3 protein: CASSNIGVSGNTIYF
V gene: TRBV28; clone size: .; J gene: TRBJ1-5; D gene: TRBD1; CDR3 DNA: TGTGCCAGCCGACAAGGGGACAGCAATAGCAATCAGCCCCAGCATTTT; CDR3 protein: CASRQGDSNSNQPQHF
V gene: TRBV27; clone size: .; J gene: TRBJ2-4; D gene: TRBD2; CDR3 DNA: TGTGCCAGCAGTCCGTTTCCATCGACTAGCGGGGGGCCGCGGGACATTCAGTACTTC; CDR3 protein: CASSPFPSTSGGPRDIQYF
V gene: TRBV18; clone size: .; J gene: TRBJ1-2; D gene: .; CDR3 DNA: TGTGCCAGCTCACCACCGATGGTCGGGGGGGGGTCCTATGGCTACACCTTC; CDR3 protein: CASSPPMVGGGSYGYTF
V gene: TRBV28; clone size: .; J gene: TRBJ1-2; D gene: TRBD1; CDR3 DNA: TGTGCCAGCACCATACGGGACAGCGCGTATGGCTACACCTTC; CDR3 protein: CASTIRDSAYGYTF
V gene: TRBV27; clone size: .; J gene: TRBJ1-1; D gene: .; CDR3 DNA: TGTGCCAGCAGTTTATCTCTTGGGTTCCTGAACACTGAAGCTTTCTTT; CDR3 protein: CASSLSLGFLNTEAFF
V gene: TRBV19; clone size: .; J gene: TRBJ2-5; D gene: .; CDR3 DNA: TGTGCCAGTAGTAGCCAAACAGAGACCCAGTACTTC; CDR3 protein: CASSSQTETQYF
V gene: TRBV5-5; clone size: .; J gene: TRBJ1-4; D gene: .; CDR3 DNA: TGTGCCAGCAGCTTGGTGATGGGGGTCGCGACTAATGAAAAACTGTTTTTT; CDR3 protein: CASSLVMGVATNEKLFF
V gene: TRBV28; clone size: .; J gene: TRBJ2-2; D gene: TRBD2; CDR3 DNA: TGTGCCAGCAGTTTAGGGGGGGTCGGCCTGAACACCGGGGAGCTGTTTTTT; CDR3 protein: CASSLGGVGLNTGELFF
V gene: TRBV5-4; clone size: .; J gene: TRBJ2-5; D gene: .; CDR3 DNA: TGTGCCAGCAGCTTGGAACAGGGAGGTGAGACCCAGTACTTC; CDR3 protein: CASSLEQGGETQYF
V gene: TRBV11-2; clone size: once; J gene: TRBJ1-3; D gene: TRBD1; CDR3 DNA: TGTGCCAGCAGCTATACGGGGACAGCTTCTGGAAACACCATATATTTT; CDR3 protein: CASSYTGTASGNTIYF
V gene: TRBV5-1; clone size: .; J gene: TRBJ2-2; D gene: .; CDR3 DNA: TGCGCCAGCAGCTTGGAGGACTCCCGAGGCGGGGAGCTGTTTTTT; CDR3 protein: CASSLEDSRGGELFF